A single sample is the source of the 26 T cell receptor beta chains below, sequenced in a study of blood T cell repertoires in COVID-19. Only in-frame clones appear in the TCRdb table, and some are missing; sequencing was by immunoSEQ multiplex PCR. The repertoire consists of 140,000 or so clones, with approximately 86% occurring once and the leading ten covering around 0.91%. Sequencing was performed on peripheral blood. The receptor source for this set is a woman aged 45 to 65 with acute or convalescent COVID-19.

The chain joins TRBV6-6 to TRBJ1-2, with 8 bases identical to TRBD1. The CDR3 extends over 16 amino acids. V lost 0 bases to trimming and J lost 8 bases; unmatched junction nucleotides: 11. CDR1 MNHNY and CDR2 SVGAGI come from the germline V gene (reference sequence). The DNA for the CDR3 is TGTGCCAGCAGTTACTCCCGGGGAGCAGGGGGCAAGGGCTACACCTTC. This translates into CASSYSRGAGGKGYTF.

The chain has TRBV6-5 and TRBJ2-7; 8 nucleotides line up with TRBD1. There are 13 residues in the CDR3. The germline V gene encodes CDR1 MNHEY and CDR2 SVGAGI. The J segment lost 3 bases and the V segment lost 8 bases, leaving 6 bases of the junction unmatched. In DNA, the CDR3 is TGTGCCAGCGCCCGGACAGGGAACTACGAGCAGTACTTC. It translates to CASARTGNYEQYF.

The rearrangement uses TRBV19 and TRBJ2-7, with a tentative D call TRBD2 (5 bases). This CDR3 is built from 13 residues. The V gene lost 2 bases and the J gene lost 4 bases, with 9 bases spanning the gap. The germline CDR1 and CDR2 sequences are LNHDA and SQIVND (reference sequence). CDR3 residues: CASSISRDYEQYF. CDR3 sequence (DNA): TGTGCCAGTAGTATAAGTCGGGATTACGAGCAGTACTTC.

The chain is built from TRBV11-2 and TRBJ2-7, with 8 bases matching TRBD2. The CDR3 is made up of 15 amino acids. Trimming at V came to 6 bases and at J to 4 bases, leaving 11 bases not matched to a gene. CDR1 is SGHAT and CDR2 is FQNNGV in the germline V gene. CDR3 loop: CASSSLRGDRYEQYF. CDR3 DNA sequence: TGTGCCAGCAGTTCCCTGCGGGGGGACCGATACGAGCAGTACTTC.

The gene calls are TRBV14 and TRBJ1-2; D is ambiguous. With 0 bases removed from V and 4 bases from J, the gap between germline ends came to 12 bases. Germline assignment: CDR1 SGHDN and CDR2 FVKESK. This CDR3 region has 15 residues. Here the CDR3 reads CASSQDLEVTYGYTF. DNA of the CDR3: TGTGCCAGCAGCCAAGATTTAGAGGTGACCTATGGCTACACCTTC.

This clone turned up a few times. CDR3 protein: CASGGAWDQPQHF. CDR3 DNA sequence: TGTGCCAGCGGCGGGGCGTGGGATCAGCCCCAGCATTTT. The rearrangement uses TRBV6-5 and TRBJ1-5, with D perhaps TRBD1 (5 bases). Trimming removed 8 bases at V and 5 bases at J, with 13 bases between. Germline V gives CDR1 MNHEY, CDR2 SVGAGI. This CDR3 spans 13 amino acids.

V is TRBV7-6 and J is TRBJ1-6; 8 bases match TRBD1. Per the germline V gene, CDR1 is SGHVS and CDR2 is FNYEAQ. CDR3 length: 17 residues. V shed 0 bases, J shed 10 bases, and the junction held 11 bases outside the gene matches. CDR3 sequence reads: CASSLALSDRGSSPLHF. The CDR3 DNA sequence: TGTGCCAGCAGCTTAGCGCTCAGCGACAGGGGAAGCTCACCCCTCCACTTT.

Written as DNA, the CDR3 is TGTGCCAGCTCACCAAAGGCAGGGAAGTACGAGCAGTACTTC. Its protein is CASSPKAGKYEQYF. The chain couples TRBV18 to TRBJ2-7, with D perhaps matching TRBD1 (5 bases). The CDR3 runs 14 residues. CDR1 is KGHSH and CDR2 is LQKENI in the germline V gene. Trimming cost V 2 bases and J 4 bases, with 12 bases left between them.

This CDR3 reads CASSIQGTQTNEKLFF. CDR3 sequence (DNA): TGCGCCAGCAGCATACAGGGAACTCAAACTAATGAAAAACTGTTTTTT. The rearrangement joins TRBV5-1 to TRBJ1-4, with D possibly TRBD1 on 6 matching bases. Germline V gene lookup returns CDR1 SGHRS and CDR2 YFSETQ. V lost 4 bases and J lost 1, with 14 bases in between. This CDR3 comprises 16 residues.

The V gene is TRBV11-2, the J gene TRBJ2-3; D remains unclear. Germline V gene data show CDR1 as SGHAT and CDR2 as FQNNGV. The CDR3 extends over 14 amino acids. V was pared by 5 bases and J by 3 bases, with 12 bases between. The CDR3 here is CASSRQARTDTQYF. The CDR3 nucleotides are TGTGCCAGCAGCCGCCAGGCAAGAACAGATACGCAGTATTTT.

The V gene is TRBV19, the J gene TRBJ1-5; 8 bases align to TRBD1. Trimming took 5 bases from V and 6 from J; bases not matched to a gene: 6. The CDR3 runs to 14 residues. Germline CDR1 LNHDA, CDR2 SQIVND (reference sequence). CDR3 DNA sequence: TGTGCCAGTAGTGTCACAGGGGGGAGTCAGCCCCAGCATTTT. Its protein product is CASSVTGGSQPQHF.

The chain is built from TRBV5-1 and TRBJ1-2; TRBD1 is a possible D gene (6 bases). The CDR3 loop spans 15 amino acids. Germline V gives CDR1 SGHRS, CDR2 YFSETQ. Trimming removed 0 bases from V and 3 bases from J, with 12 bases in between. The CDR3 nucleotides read TGCGCCAGCAGCTTGGATGCCAGGGGATACTATGGCTACACCTTC. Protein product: CASSLDARGYYGYTF.

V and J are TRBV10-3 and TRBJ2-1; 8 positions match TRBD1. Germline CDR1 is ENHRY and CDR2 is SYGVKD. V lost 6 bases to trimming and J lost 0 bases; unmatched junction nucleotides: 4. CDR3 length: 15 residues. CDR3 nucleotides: TGTGCCATCAGATCAGACAGGGGCTCCTACAATGAGCAGTTCTTC. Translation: CAIRSDRGSYNEQFF.

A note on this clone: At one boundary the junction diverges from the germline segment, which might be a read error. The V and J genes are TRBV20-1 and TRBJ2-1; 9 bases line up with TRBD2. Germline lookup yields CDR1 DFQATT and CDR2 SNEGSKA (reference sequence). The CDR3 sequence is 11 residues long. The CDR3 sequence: CSARRREGEVF. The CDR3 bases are TGCAGTGCTAGGAGGCGGGAGGGCGAGGTCTTC.

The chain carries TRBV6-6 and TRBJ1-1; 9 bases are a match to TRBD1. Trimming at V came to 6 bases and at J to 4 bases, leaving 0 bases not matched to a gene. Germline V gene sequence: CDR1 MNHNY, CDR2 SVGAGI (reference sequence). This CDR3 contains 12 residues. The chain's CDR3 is CASRGQGTEAFF. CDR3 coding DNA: TGTGCCAGCAGGGGACAGGGCACTGAAGCTTTCTTT.

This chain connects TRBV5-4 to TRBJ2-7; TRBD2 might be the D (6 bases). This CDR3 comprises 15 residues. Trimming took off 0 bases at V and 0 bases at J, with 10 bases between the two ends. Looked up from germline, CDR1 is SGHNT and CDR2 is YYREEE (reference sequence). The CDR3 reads CASSLVPSDSYEQYF. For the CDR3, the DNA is TGTGCCAGCAGCTTGGTTCCTAGCGACTCCTACGAGCAGTACTTC.

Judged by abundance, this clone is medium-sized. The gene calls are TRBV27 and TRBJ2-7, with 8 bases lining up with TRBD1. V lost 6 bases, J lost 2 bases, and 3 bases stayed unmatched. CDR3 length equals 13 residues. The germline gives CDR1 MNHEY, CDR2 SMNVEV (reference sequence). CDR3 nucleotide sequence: TGTGCCAGCAGAGACAGGGGTCCCTACGAGCAGTACTTC. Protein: CASRDRGPYEQYF.

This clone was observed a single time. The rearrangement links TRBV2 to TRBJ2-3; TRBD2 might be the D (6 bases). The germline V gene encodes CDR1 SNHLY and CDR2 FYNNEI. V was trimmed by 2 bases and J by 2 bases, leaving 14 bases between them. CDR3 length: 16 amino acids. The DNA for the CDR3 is TGTGCCAGCAGTGAAATGTGGCGGGAACACACAGATACGCAGTATTTT. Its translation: CASSEMWREHTDTQYF.

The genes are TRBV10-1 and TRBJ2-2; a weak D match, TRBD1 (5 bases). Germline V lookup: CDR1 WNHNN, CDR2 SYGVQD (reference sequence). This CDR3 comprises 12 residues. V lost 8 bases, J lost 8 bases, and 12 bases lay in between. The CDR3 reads CASQGLGGELFF. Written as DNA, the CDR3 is TGCGCCAGCCAGGGTCTGGGTGGGGAGCTGTTTTTT.

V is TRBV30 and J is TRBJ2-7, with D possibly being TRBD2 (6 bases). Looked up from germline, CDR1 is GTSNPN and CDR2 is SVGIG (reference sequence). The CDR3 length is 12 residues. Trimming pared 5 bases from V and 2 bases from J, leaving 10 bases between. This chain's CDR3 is CAWSPGAYEQYF. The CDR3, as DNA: TGTGCCTGGTCCCCGGGAGCCTACGAGCAGTACTTC.

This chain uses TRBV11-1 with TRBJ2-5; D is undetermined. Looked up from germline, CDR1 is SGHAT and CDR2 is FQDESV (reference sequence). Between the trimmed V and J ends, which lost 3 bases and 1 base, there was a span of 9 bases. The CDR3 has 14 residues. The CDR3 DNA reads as TGTGCCAGCAGCTTGAACCTAGGCCAAGAGACCCAGTACTTC. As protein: CASSLNLGQETQYF.

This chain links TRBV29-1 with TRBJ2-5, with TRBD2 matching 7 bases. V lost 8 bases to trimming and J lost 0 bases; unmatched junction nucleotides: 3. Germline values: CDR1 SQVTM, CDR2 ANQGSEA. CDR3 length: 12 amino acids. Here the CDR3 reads CSWREYQETQYF. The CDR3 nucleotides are TGCAGCTGGCGGGAGTACCAAGAGACCCAGTACTTC.

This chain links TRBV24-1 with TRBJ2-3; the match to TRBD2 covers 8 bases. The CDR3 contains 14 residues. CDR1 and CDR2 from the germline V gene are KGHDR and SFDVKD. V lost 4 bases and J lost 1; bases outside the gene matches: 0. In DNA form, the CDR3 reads TGTGCCACCAGTGACGGGGGGGGCACAGATACGCAGTATTTT. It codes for CATSDGGGTDTQYF.

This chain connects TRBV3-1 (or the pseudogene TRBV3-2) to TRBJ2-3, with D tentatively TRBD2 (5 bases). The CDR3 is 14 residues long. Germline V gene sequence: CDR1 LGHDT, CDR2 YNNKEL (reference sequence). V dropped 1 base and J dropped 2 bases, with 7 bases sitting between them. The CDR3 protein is CASSQGADTDTQYF. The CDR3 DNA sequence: TGTGCCAGCAGCCAAGGAGCGGACACAGATACGCAGTATTTT.

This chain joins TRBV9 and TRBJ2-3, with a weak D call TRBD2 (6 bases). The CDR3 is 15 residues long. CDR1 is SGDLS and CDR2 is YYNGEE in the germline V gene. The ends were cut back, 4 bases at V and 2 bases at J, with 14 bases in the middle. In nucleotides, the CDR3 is TGTGCCAGCAGCCTAACGGAGGGTGTCACAGATACGCAGTATTTT. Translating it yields CASSLTEGVTDTQYF.

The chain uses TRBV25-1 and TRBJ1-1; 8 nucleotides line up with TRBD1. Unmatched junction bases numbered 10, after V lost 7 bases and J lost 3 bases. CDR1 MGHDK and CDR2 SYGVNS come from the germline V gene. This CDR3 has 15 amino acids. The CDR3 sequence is CASMGRTGSDTEAFF. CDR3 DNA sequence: TGTGCCAGCATGGGGAGGACAGGGTCAGACACTGAAGCTTTCTTT.